This T cell receptor beta chain comes out of a study of T cell repertoires in cytomegalovirus infection. Turning to the study itself: Epitope selection comprised recently identified HLA-C-restricted CMV epitopes and well-studied HLA-B-restricted CMV epitopes. Indicated by public TCR beta signatures were CMV infection and matching HLA type. Study-level points and caveats: Based on cumulative public TCR beta family frequency, carriers of CMV plus the relevant HLA were identified. HLA-C-restricted, CMV-specific TCR beta clonotypes were dominant ex vivo.

As concerns this clonotype: Antigen unknown.

Germline loops: CDR1 DFQATT, CDR2 SNEGSKA (reference sequence). CDR3 length: 13 residues. The V end lost 4 bases, the J end lost 3 bases, and 12 bases lay between the germline ends. From the reads, TCRdb called clonotypes with MiXCR, one entry per CDR3 protein. Among some 590,000 distinct CDR3 sequences listed, about 39% were seen once. Material: cultured PBMCs, obtained from culture after CMV antigen stimulation. The chain recombines TRBV20-1 with TRBJ1-2, with TRBD1 as a possible D gene (5 bases). The sequence was obtained from a human donor in good health (CMV status not recorded). Some clones in this sample may be carry-over from other donors' samples. The CDR3 is CSATSGFDYGYTF. CDR3 bases: TGCAGTGCTACGTCAGGGTTCGACTATGGCTACACCTTC.